Listed here are 27 T cell receptor beta chains from one sample, sequenced in a study of patients and donors after allogeneic stem cell transplantation. TCRdb independently ran MiXCR on the RT-PCR reads; one entry per CDR3 protein. This sample has 37,000 or so distinct CDR3 sequences, with 25% to 40% found just once. Sequencing was performed on blood, either unsorted or a sorted T cell fraction (not recorded which). The origin of the receptors is a human donor who was either an allogeneic HSCT recipient or a stem cell or donor lymphocyte infusion donor (not recorded which). It is not recorded whose cells these are; they may come from a transplant donor.

The V gene is TRBV18, the J gene TRBJ1-1; TRBD1 matches at 7 bases. V was pared by 3 bases and J by 0 bases, with 4 bases of the junction left unmatched. Germline V gene sequence: CDR1 KGHSH, CDR2 LQKENI. The CDR3 length is 15 residues. The chain's CDR3 is CASSPAGGMNTEAFF. CDR3 nucleotides: TGTGCCAGCTCACCGGCAGGGGGGATGAACACTGAAGCTTTCTTT.

This clonotype was seen more than once but under ten times. The rearrangement uses TRBV7-9 and TRBJ1-1, with D hard to call. The CDR3 runs to 13 residues. Germline V gene data show CDR1 as SEHNR and CDR2 as FQNEAQ (reference sequence). V lost 2 bases to trimming and J lost 1 base, with 5 bases between them. DNA for the CDR3: TGTGCCAGCAGCTTAACGACGAACACTGAAGCTTTCTTT. Its translation: CASSLTTNTEAFF.

This clonotype was recorded many times. The CDR3 DNA follows: TGCAGCGTTGAATTCCCCAGGGGACGGAACACTGAAGCTTTCTTT. Translation: CSVEFPRGRNTEAFF. This chain joins TRBV29-1 and TRBJ1-1, with D maybe TRBD1 (6 bases). Germline lookup yields CDR1 SQVTM and CDR2 ANQGSEA. The V and J ends lost 2 bases and 1 base respectively, with 14 bases between them. The CDR3 length is 15 residues.

This clonotype appeared a few times. The V gene is TRBV28, the J gene TRBJ1-5; D remains unclear. The germline V gene encodes CDR1 MDHEN and CDR2 SYDVKM. V was clipped by 3 bases and J by 0 bases, with 9 bases between them. This CDR3 spans 15 amino acids. The CDR3 nucleotides are TGTGCCAGCAGTTTTGGCCTCCATAGCAATCAGCCCCAGCATTTT. This encodes CASSFGLHSNQPQHF.

This clonotype was seen more than once but under ten times. The chain uses TRBV5-1 and TRBJ1-2; D uncertain. Germline assignment: CDR1 SGHRS and CDR2 YFSETQ. The ends were cut back, 2 bases at V and 4 bases at J, with 12 bases in the middle. The CDR3 has 14 amino acids. CDR3: CASSLYSNFYGYTF. The CDR3 DNA is TGCGCCAGCAGCTTATACAGCAACTTCTATGGCTACACCTTC.

This clonotype was seen a few times. The chain combines TRBV6-5 with TRBJ1-1; TRBD1 might be the D (5 bases). Germline CDR1 and CDR2: MNHEY and SVGAGI. V lost 5 bases and J 3 bases, leaving 13 bases between the germline ends. The CDR3 has 14 residues. The DNA of the CDR3 is TGTGCCAGCAGTCCTTGGGCGGGGGACACTGAAGCTTTCTTT. Translated, it gives CASSPWAGDTEAFF.

This rearrangement joins TRBV28 to TRBJ1-5, with 9 bases that match TRBD1. Per the germline V gene, CDR1 is MDHEN and CDR2 is SYDVKM. Germline trimming cut 7 bases from V and 6 bases from J; bases unmatched to any gene: 10. The CDR3 consists of 15 residues. The CDR3 loop reads CASTAHRGQSQPQHF. DNA for the CDR3: TGTGCCAGCACCGCCCACAGGGGGCAAAGTCAGCCCCAGCATTTT.

The chain joins TRBV27 to TRBJ1-4, with 7 bases identical to TRBD1. The germline V gene has CDR1 MNHEY and CDR2 SMNVEV (reference sequence). CDR3 length: 14 amino acids. V dropped 8 bases and J dropped 8; count of bases not matched to a gene: 11. This CDR3 is CASVSGGLGEKLFF. The CDR3 bases are TGTGCCAGCGTCTCAGGGGGACTCGGGGAAAAACTGTTTTTT.

The J gene is TRBJ1-2, the V gene TRBV7-3; D ambiguous. Germline CDR1 and CDR2: SGHTA and FQGTGA. Deletions cut 0 bases from V and 8 bases from J, with 10 bases between. The CDR3 is 13 residues long. The CDR3 protein is CASSLTGKEGYTF. The DNA of the CDR3 is TGTGCCAGCAGCTTAACAGGGAAGGAAGGCTACACCTTC.

The chain uses TRBV12-3 or TRBV12-4 and TRBJ2-2, with 12 bases aligning to TRBD2. The CDR3 is 15 residues long. The trim removed 7 bases at V and 6 bases at J, leaving 6 bases unmatched. The CDR3 DNA reads TGTGCCAGCACCCTGGGACTAGCGGGTGCCGGGGAGCTGTTTTTT. Its protein is CASTLGLAGAGELFF.

The rearrangement links TRBV15 to TRBJ1-5; 7 bases fit TRBD1. The CDR3 is made up of 16 amino acids. V gave up 4 bases and J gave up 0 bases; unmatched junction bases: 6. Germline loops: CDR1 LNHNV, CDR2 YYDKDF (reference sequence). The CDR3 DNA follows: TGTGCCACCAGCAAGCCCACAGGGGTTAGCAATCAGCCCCAGCATTTT. This sequence encodes CATSKPTGVSNQPQHF.

In its sample, this clonotype was seen many times. V and J are TRBV28 and TRBJ1-3, with D uncertain. The CDR3 extends over 18 amino acids. V dropped 3 bases and J dropped 0 bases, with 18 bases sitting between them. Germline CDR1 MDHEN, CDR2 SYDVKM. The CDR3 region is CASSFFRPQAPSGNTIYF. CDR3 sequence (DNA): TGTGCCAGCAGTTTCTTCCGCCCCCAGGCTCCCTCTGGAAACACCATATATTTT.

The rearrangement uses TRBV4-1 and TRBJ2-5; 9 positions match TRBD1. V shed 1 base and J 4 bases; nucleotides not matched to a gene: 7. This CDR3 is 16 amino acids long. Germline V gene lookup returns CDR1 MGHRA and CDR2 YSYEKL. CDR3 coding DNA: TGCGCCAGCAGCCAAGCCAATACAGGGGGCGGAGAGACCCAGTACTTC. This translates into CASSQANTGGGETQYF.

By frequency in the sample, this clonotype is medium-sized. This sequence joins TRBV7-2 and TRBJ1-5; TRBD1 might be the D (6 bases). The CDR3 contains 17 residues. Deletions cut 3 bases from V and 1 base from J, with 16 bases between. The germline CDR1 and CDR2 sequences are SGHTA and FQGNSA. CDR3 bases: TGTGCCAGCAGCTTCAGATCCGGGACACTGAGCAATCAGCCCCAGCATTTT. This gives the protein CASSFRSGTLSNQPQHF.

This chain uses TRBV24-1 with TRBJ1-2; D unresolved. Germline V CDR1 and CDR2: KGHDR, SFDVKD. CDR3 length: 13 residues. V gave up 8 bases and J gave up 2 bases, with 11 bases separating them. The CDR3 nucleotides read TGTGCCACCAAACGTACTGGGAACTATGGCTACACCTTC. Amino acid sequence: CATKRTGNYGYTF.

This clonotype was counted only a few times. The CDR3 DNA reads TGTGCCAGCAGATCTACTAGCAAGGGGCAGTACTTC. Residues: CASRSTSKGQYF. This chain joins TRBV12-3 or TRBV12-4 and TRBJ2-7, with D possibly TRBD2 on 6 matching bases. The CDR3 runs 12 residues. V was clipped by 6 bases and J by 9 bases, with 15 bases between them.

The chain couples TRBV7-3 to TRBJ2-2, with D perhaps matching TRBD2 (6 bases). CDR1 and CDR2 (germline): SGHTA, FQGTGA. V was cut by 5 bases and J by 5 bases, with 12 bases left in between. The CDR3 has 14 amino acids. The CDR3 region has the DNA TGTGCCAGCAGCCAATACGGAGGGACCGGGGAGCTGTTTTTT. Translated, it gives CASSQYGGTGELFF.

Many counts were recorded for this clonotype. V and J are TRBV5-1 and TRBJ2-7; the match to TRBD1 covers 7 bases. The V gene's germline CDR1 is SGHRS and CDR2 YFSETQ. The junction had 12 bases not matched to a gene; V was cut back by 7 bases and J by 5 bases. This CDR3 region has 14 residues. The CDR3 nucleotides read TGCGCCAGCCGTCCCCGACAGGGATCCCACGAGCAGTACTTC. Its protein is CASRPRQGSHEQYF.

This sequence joins TRBV7-9 and TRBJ1-5; possible D gene TRBD1, 6 bases. V dropped 0 bases and J dropped 7 bases, with 10 bases sitting between them. CDR1 and CDR2 from the germline V gene are SEHNR and FQNEAQ (reference sequence). This CDR3 comprises 14 residues. The CDR3 sequence is CASSLAGGGQPQHF. Here the CDR3 DNA reads TGTGCCAGCAGCTTAGCAGGGGGAGGGCAGCCCCAGCATTTT.

The chain carries TRBV20-1 and TRBJ2-2, with 8 bases that match TRBD1. The V and J ends lost 3 bases and 7 bases, in that order; junction bases with no gene match: 4. The length of the CDR3 is 13 residues. The germline V gene has CDR1 DFQATT and CDR2 SNEGSKA (reference sequence). The CDR3 nucleotides read TGCAGTGCTAGTGTACAGGGGGTCGGGGAGCTGTTTTTT. This gives the protein CSASVQGVGELFF.

The table lists this clonotype with a few counts. V gene TRBV4-3 combines with J gene TRBJ1-2; 7 nucleotides line up with TRBD1. V was pared by 1 base and J by 7 bases, with 3 bases of the junction left unmatched. Germline assignment: CDR1 LGHNA and CDR2 YSLEER. The CDR3 sequence is 13 residues long. CDR3 protein: CASSQGQGRGYTF. The CDR3 bases are TGCGCCAGCAGCCAAGGACAGGGCCGTGGCTACACCTTC.

CDR3 DNA: TGTGCCAGCAGTTACGCGGCGGGCTATGGCTACACCTTC. Protein product: CASSYAAGYGYTF. The genes are TRBV28 and TRBJ1-2; D gene uncertain. Germline assignment: CDR1 MDHEN and CDR2 SYDVKM. This CDR3 has 13 amino acids. Trimming pared 4 bases from V and 4 bases from J, leaving 10 bases between.

The sample holds many counts of this clonotype. The chain employs TRBV6-5 and TRBJ1-3, with 9 bases identical to TRBD1. CDR1 and CDR2 from the germline V gene are MNHEY and SVGAGI. J lost 1 base, V lost 6 bases, and 7 bases had no gene match. This CDR3 spans 16 amino acids. DNA for the CDR3: TGTGCCAGCAGGAGGGCCGGGACAGGGTCTGGAAACACCATATATTTT. It translates to CASRRAGTGSGNTIYF.

The chain combines TRBV6-5 with TRBJ2-5; 10 bases fit TRBD2. From germline, CDR1 is MNHEY and CDR2 SVGAGI. The ends lost 6 bases at V and 3 bases at J; junction bases unmatched: 10. This CDR3 has 16 amino acids. The CDR3 DNA reads as TGTGCCAGCAGACGCTGGCTAGCGGGAGTCGAAGAGACCCAGTACTTC. Its protein is CASRRWLAGVEETQYF.

J is TRBJ2-7 and V is TRBV4-3, with 9 nucleotides matching TRBD1. The CDR3 sequence is 15 residues long. J was trimmed by 4 bases and V by 3 bases; bases with no gene match: 7. CDR1 is LGHNA and CDR2 is YSLEER in the germline V gene. The CDR3 protein is CASSHNRGQGYEQYF. In DNA form, the CDR3 reads TGCGCCAGCAGCCACAACAGGGGGCAAGGATACGAGCAGTACTTC.

This sequence joins TRBV13 and TRBJ2-1; a weak D match, TRBD2 (6 bases). V was trimmed by 8 bases and J by 5 bases, leaving 16 bases between them. Looked up from germline, CDR1 is PRHDT and CDR2 is FYEKMQ (reference sequence). The CDR3 consists of 14 residues. CDR3: CASFRLVANNEQFF. The CDR3 DNA reads TGTGCCAGCTTCAGACTAGTGGCAAACAATGAGCAGTTCTTC. The full variable domain, its missing parts supplied by reference TRBV13 and TRBJ2-1, is AAGVIQSPRHLIKEKRETATLKCYPIPRHDTVYWYQQGPGQDPQFLISFYEKMQSDKGSIPDRFSAQQFSDYHSELNMSSLELGDSALYFCASFRLVANNEQFFGPGTRLTVL.

The V call is TRBV7-8, the J call TRBJ1-2, with D possibly matching TRBD1 (5 bases). V was trimmed by 5 bases and J by 7 bases, leaving 17 bases between them. Germline V lookup: CDR1 SGHVS, CDR2 FQNEAQ. The CDR3 covers 14 residues. CDR3 coding DNA: TGTGCCAGCAGCCTCGGGACGGAAGCAGTTGGCTACACCTTC. Its protein product is CASSLGTEAVGYTF. The full variable domain, in which reference TRBV7-8 and TRBJ1-2 provide the parts outside the CDR3, is GAGVSQSPRYKVAKRGQDVALRCDPISGHVSLFWYQQALGQGPEFLTYFQNEAQLDKSGLPSDRFFAERPEGSVSTLKIQRTQQEDSAVYLCASSLGTEAVGYTFGSGTRLTVV.